Listed here are 20 T cell receptor beta chains from one sample, sequenced in a study of read filtering for tumor transcriptome and immune sequencing. Molecular barcoded adaptors covering alpha/delta and beta/gamma chains were used on roughly 400 ng RNA. TCRdb reprocessed the reads via MiXCR and lists one record per CDR3 protein. The top ten clones hold approximately 14% of a sample with about 47,000 distinct CDR3 sequences, over 9.5% of them seen once. The sample consisted of a population of CD138-negative cells sorted from bone marrow. The receptors were sampled from a donor at least 40 years old with multiple myeloma.

Ten or more counts support this clonotype. A much larger clone lies a single base off, so this may be a read error. V and J are TRBV20-1 and TRBJ2-1, with D perhaps TRBD2 (7 bases). The CDR3 contains 18 residues. From germline, CDR1 is DFQATT and CDR2 SNEGSKA (reference sequence). The CDR3 here is CRARRRGGRGLSYNEQFF. In DNA, the CDR3 is TGCAGAGCTAGAAGGCGAGGGGGAAGGGGACTAAGCTACAATGAGCAGTTCTTC.

This chain joins TRBV7-2 and TRBJ2-7; either TRBD1 or TRBD2 may fit D (5 bases each). Trimming pared 7 bases from V and 2 bases from J, leaving 12 bases between. The CDR3 runs 13 residues. Germline V lookup: CDR1 SGHTA, CDR2 FQGNSA. Written as DNA, the CDR3 is TGTGCCAGCACCCTCGGGGCCACCTACGAGCAGTACTTC. This codes for CASTLGATYEQYF.

Comments on this clonotype: A read error may account for a junction end that differs from germline. Here the CDR3 reads CASSPRRDRGSELFF. CDR3 bases: TGTGCCAGCAGTCCCCGCCGGGACAGGGGATCTGAGCTGTTCTTC. The V and J genes are TRBV12-3 or TRBV12-4 and TRBJ2-1; 10 bases align to TRBD1. The CDR3 has 15 residues.

The sample holds many counts of this clonotype. V and J are TRBV5-1 and TRBJ2-3; D is unclear. V was trimmed by 1 base and J by 2 bases, leaving 8 bases between them. CDR1 is SGHRS and CDR2 is YFSETQ in the germline V gene. This CDR3 spans 14 amino acids. CDR3 DNA: TGCGCCAGCAGCTTGCATTCTACCACAGATACGCAGTATTTT. It is translated as CASSLHSTTDTQYF.

In its sample, this clonotype was seen many times. The CDR3, as DNA: TGTGCCAGCACCGGGACCAGGAATCAGCCCCAGCATTTT. Its translation is CASTGTRNQPQHF. The gene calls are TRBV28 and TRBJ1-5; D is perhaps TRBD1 (5 bases). The germline V gene has CDR1 MDHEN and CDR2 SYDVKM. This CDR3 contains 13 residues. Deletions cut 7 bases from V and 4 bases from J, with 11 bases between. Filled out from reference TRBV28 and TRBJ1-5, the complete variable domain reads DVKVTQSSRYLVKRTGEKVFLECVQDMDHENMFWYRQDPGLGLRLIYFSYDVKMKEKGDIPEGYSVSREKKERFSLILESASTNQTSMYLCASTGTRNQPQHFGDGTRLSIL.

In its sample, this clonotype was seen a few times. A read error may account for a junction end that differs from germline. V and J are TRBV29-1 and TRBJ2-3; D is tentatively TRBD1 or TRBD2 (6 bases each). Germline assignment: CDR1 SQVTM and CDR2 ANQGSEA. The CDR3 runs 13 residues. The CDR3 nucleotides read TGCAGCGTGGGGGGACAAGACACAGATATGCAGTATTTT. Translated, it gives CSVGGQDTDMQYF.

This clonotype was detected ten times or more. The V and J genes are TRBV7-9 and TRBJ2-3; D is unclear. The CDR3 contains 13 residues. CDR1 and CDR2 (germline): SEHNR, FQNEAQ (reference sequence). Trimming removed 1 base at V and 12 bases at J, with 14 bases between. CDR3 coding DNA: TGTGCCAGCAGCTTAGATTCGGGTCTCGACCAGTATTTT. Its protein is CASSLDSGLDQYF.

There are many counts of this clonotype. The V call is TRBV6-5, the J call TRBJ2-1; D is uncertain. The CDR3 covers 15 residues. Germline CDR1 and CDR2: MNHEY and SVGAGI. V was trimmed by 5 bases and J by 2 bases, leaving 13 bases between them. CDR3 sequence: CASSPGLAPYNEQFF. CDR3 coding DNA: TGTGCCAGCAGTCCCGGGCTGGCTCCCTACAATGAGCAGTTCTTC.

This clonotype was counted many times. The chain employs TRBV6-2 or TRBV6-3 and TRBJ2-2; D might be TRBD2 (5 bases). Trimming stripped 7 bases from V and 6 bases from J, with 15 bases between. CDR1 is MNHEY and CDR2 is SVGEGT in the germline V gene. The CDR3 has 14 amino acids. The CDR3 DNA follows: TGTGCCAGCACCATACTAGGAGAGGCCGGGGAGCTGTTTTTT. It encodes CASTILGEAGELFF.

On this clonotype itself: Here the CDR3 omits its conserved ending phenylalanine or tryptophan, so a read error is the likely source. The CDR3 loop reads CASAPGQAYQETQYL. As DNA, the CDR3 is TGTGCCAGCGCCCCGGGACAGGCGTACCAAGAGACCCAGTACCTC. This chain uses TRBV28 with TRBJ2-5; 8 bases are shared with TRBD1. The CDR3 extends over 15 amino acids. V gave up 8 bases and J gave up 0 bases; unmatched junction bases: 8. Germline CDR1 MDHEN, CDR2 SYDVKM.

This clonotype was recorded at least ten times. The rearrangement uses TRBV7-3 and TRBJ2-1; 8 bases line up with TRBD2. V lost 5 bases to trimming and J lost 2 bases; unmatched junction nucleotides: 8. CDR1 and CDR2 from the germline V gene are SGHTA and FQGTGA. This CDR3 comprises 16 residues. CDR3 coding DNA: TGTGCCAGCAGCGCGACCACTAGCGGCACCTACAATGAGCAGTTCTTC. Translation gives CASSATTSGTYNEQFF.

In the case of this clonotype: A much larger clone lies a single base off, so this may be a read error. The genes are TRBV12-3 or TRBV12-4 and TRBJ2-1; 12 nucleotides match TRBD2. The CDR3 spans 16 residues. CDR3 in DNA: TGTGCCAGCAGTTTATCTACTAGCGGGAGGTTCAATGAGCAGTCCTTC. This translates into CASSLSTSGRFNEQSF.

This clonotype was found many times. The chain uses TRBV5-1 and TRBJ2-2; D gene ambiguous. The CDR3 runs 14 residues. Germline assignment: CDR1 SGHRS and CDR2 YFSETQ. The V end was cut by 3 bases, the J end by 6 bases, with 12 bases between. This CDR3 is CASSSSLSAGELFF. The CDR3 DNA is TGCGCCAGCAGCTCCTCGTTGAGCGCCGGGGAGCTGTTTTTT.

This clonotype came up many times. CDR3 in DNA: TGTGCCAGCTCACCGGACAACAATCAGCCCCAGCATTTT. Amino acids: CASSPDNNQPQHF. The chain is built from TRBV18 and TRBJ1-5; D perhaps matches TRBD1 (5 bases). This CDR3 is built from 13 residues. Trimming cost V 3 bases and J 3 bases, with 6 bases left between them. In germline, CDR1 is KGHSH, CDR2 LQKENI.

This clonotype was detected many times. This chain joins TRBV5-1 and TRBJ2-7; 10 bases align to TRBD1. Unmatched junction bases numbered 7, after V lost 4 bases and J lost 3 bases. The CDR3 sequence is 15 residues long. Germline V gene lookup returns CDR1 SGHRS and CDR2 YFSETQ. CDR3 protein: CASSPGGTGVYEQYF. The CDR3 DNA reads as TGCGCCAGCAGCCCGGGGGGGACAGGGGTCTACGAGCAGTACTTC.

This clonotype was observed a handful of times. The rearrangement links TRBV6-6 to TRBJ1-2; TRBD1 is a possible D gene (5 bases). There are 18 residues in the CDR3. Trimming stripped 7 bases from V and 0 bases from J, with 24 bases between. CDR1 and CDR2 (germline): MNHNY, SVGAGI (reference sequence). CDR3 protein: CASISRGDTYSANYGYTF. CDR3 bases: TGTGCCAGCATCTCCCGGGGCGACACCTACTCCGCTAACTATGGCTACACCTTC.

This clonotype was recorded at least ten times. The V gene is TRBV10-2, the J gene TRBJ2-3; 12 positions match TRBD1. V gave up 2 bases and J gave up 5 bases; unmatched junction bases: 5. The germline V gene has CDR1 WSHSY and CDR2 SAAADI. This CDR3 region has 16 residues. The CDR3 DNA reads as TGCGCCAGCAGTGAGCTGGGGACAGGGGGCAGAGATACGCAGTATTTT. This codes for CASSELGTGGRDTQYF.

This chain connects TRBV21-1 to TRBJ2-7. TRBV21-1 is a pseudogene. The CDR3 sequence is 12 residues long. The CDR3 loop is CASSKVSSEQYF. CDR3 DNA sequence: TGTGCCAGCAGCAAAGTATCCAGCGAGCAGTACTTC.

This sequence joins TRBV28 and TRBJ2-5, with D hard to call. V lost 4 bases and J lost 1, with 10 bases in between. Germline CDR1 MDHEN, CDR2 SYDVKM. The CDR3 runs 14 residues. CDR3: CASSSPSLQETQYF. DNA of the CDR3: TGTGCCAGCAGTTCTCCCTCGCTCCAAGAGACCCAGTACTTC. The entire variable domain, with the rest obtained from reference TRBV28 and TRBJ2-5, is as follows: DVKVTQSSRYLVKRTGEKVFLECVQDMDHENMFWYRQDPGLGLRLIYFSYDVKMKEKGDIPEGYSVSREKKERFSLILESASTNQTSMYLCASSSPSLQETQYFGPGTRLLVL.

This clonotype was observed at least ten times. The chain is built from TRBV27 and TRBJ2-3; no clear D. The CDR3 contains 13 residues. V lost 7 bases, J lost 0 bases, and 8 bases lay in between. Germline loops: CDR1 MNHEY, CDR2 SMNVEV (reference sequence). Here the CDR3 reads CASTEVSTDTQYF. The CDR3 DNA reads as TGTGCCAGCACCGAAGTTAGCACAGATACGCAGTATTTT.